The 21 T cell receptor beta chains below were found in one sample sequenced in a study of blood T cell repertoires in COVID-19. Some clones are missing from TCRdb's copy, which holds only in-frame ones; the method was immunoSEQ multiplex PCR. The table shows roughly 60,000 clones, with almost 85% occurring only once. Sequenced sample: peripheral blood. The source of these receptors is a human donor in a cohort sampled during active COVID-19.

The V call is TRBV4-3, the J call TRBJ1-2; the match to TRBD1 covers 8 bases. The CDR3 sequence is 16 residues long. Germline CDR1 reads LGHNA; CDR2 reads YSLEER. V trimming: 0 bases; J trimming: 4 bases; junction bases outside the gene matches: 7. The CDR3 loop is CASSQDPSGGVYGYTF. CDR3 DNA sequence: TGCGCCAGCAGCCAAGATCCGTCAGGGGGCGTCTATGGCTACACCTTC.

The chain has TRBV6-2 or TRBV6-3 and TRBJ2-1; 12 bases are shared with TRBD2. The ends lost 2 bases at V and 0 bases at J; junction bases unmatched: 8. There are 19 residues in the CDR3. Germline V gives CDR1 MNHEY, CDR2 SVGEGT. The CDR3, as DNA: TGTGCCAGCAGTTACCGTACTAGCGGGGGGCTGAGCTCCTACAATGAGCAGTTCTTC. It encodes CASSYRTSGGLSSYNEQFF.

V and J are TRBV19 and TRBJ2-1; 10 bases line up with TRBD2. Germline CDR1 and CDR2: LNHDA and SQIVND (reference sequence). The V segment lost 5 bases and the J segment 4 bases; nucleotides outside the gene matches: 17. CDR3 length: 19 residues. The CDR3: CASSPMGLEKRGGYNEQFF. As DNA, the CDR3 is TGTGCCAGTAGTCCCATGGGCTTGGAAAAGCGGGGGGGATACAATGAGCAGTTCTTC. Based on the CDR3 plus reference TRBV19 and TRBJ2-1, the full variable domain is DGGITQSPKYLFRKEGQNVTLSCEQNLNHDAMYWYRQDPGQGLRLIYYSQIVNDFQKGDIAEGYSVSREKKESFPLTVTSAQKNPTAFYLCASSPMGLEKRGGYNEQFFGPGTRLTVL.

The chain uses TRBV4-3 and TRBJ1-2; D is ambiguous. This CDR3 comprises 13 residues. The V end lost 1 base, the J end lost 3 bases, and 6 bases lay between the germline ends. The germline gives CDR1 LGHNA, CDR2 YSLEER. The chain's CDR3 is CASSQGGYYGYTF. DNA for the CDR3: TGCGCCAGCAGCCAAGGAGGGTACTATGGCTACACCTTC.

The chain carries TRBV18 and TRBJ2-2; D is perhaps TRBD2 (5 bases). The CDR3 runs 16 residues. CDR1 and CDR2 (germline): KGHSH, LQKENI. Trimming pared 2 bases from V and 4 bases from J, leaving 14 bases between. CDR3 loop: CASSPFSDLTTGELFF. CDR3 in DNA: TGTGCCAGCTCACCATTTAGCGATCTAACCACCGGGGAGCTGTTTTTT.

V is TRBV9 and J is TRBJ2-5; 10 bases are a match to TRBD2. CDR3 length: 17 amino acids. Germline V CDR1 and CDR2: SGDLS, YYNGEE. The V and J ends lost 3 bases and 1 base, in that order; junction bases with no gene match: 9. CDR3 amino acids: CASSGRYSSGGQETQYF. In DNA form, the CDR3 reads TGTGCCAGCAGCGGCCGCTACTCTAGCGGGGGCCAAGAGACCCAGTACTTC.

The CDR3 loop reads CASRGVEGNNQPQHF. The CDR3 coding sequence is TGTGCCAGTAGGGGCGTAGAGGGTAACAATCAGCCCCAGCATTTT. V is TRBV19 and J is TRBJ1-5, with unresolved D. The CDR3 is 15 amino acids. Germline-derived CDR1 and CDR2 are LNHDA and SQIVND (reference sequence). The ends were cut back, 6 bases at V and 3 bases at J, with 15 bases in the middle.

V and J are TRBV18 and TRBJ2-5, with D perhaps TRBD2 (7 bases). V was pared by 4 bases and J by 5 bases, with 17 bases between. Germline-derived CDR1 and CDR2 are KGHSH and LQKENI. This CDR3 is built from 15 residues. The CDR3, as DNA: TGTGCCAGCTCACGCGCGACGGGGGGCCACGAGACCCAGTACTTC. This translates into CASSRATGGHETQYF.

J is TRBJ1-2 and V is TRBV19; a weak D match, TRBD1 (6 bases). This CDR3 is 14 amino acids long. V lost 3 bases, J lost 4 bases, and 12 bases lay in between. Germline CDR1 reads LNHDA; CDR2 reads SQIVND (reference sequence). This chain's CDR3 is CASSIGRGGYGYTF. The CDR3 nucleotides are TGTGCCAGTAGTATCGGCAGGGGTGGCTATGGCTACACCTTC. Filled out from reference TRBV19 and TRBJ1-2, the complete variable domain reads DGGITQSPKYLFRKEGQNVTLSCEQNLNHDAMYWYRQDPGQGLRLIYYSQIVNDFQKGDIAEGYSVSREKKESFPLTVTSAQKNPTAFYLCASSIGRGGYGYTFGSGTRLTVV.

V usage is TRBV19 and J usage is TRBJ1-4, with TRBD1 identical over 10 bases. Germline trimming cut 6 bases from V and 7 bases from J; bases unmatched to any gene: 2. CDR1 and CDR2 from the germline V gene are LNHDA and SQIVND (reference sequence). The CDR3 has 13 residues. The CDR3 DNA reads as TGTGCCAGTAGGGGGACAGGGGCTGAAAAACTGTTTTTT. Protein: CASRGTGAEKLFF.

The chain couples TRBV12-3 or TRBV12-4 to TRBJ2-1; D ambiguous. The CDR3 extends over 12 amino acids. Trimming removed 4 bases from V and 6 bases from J, with 7 bases in between. The CDR3 protein is CASSSYGNEQFF. CDR3 coding DNA: TGTGCCAGCAGTTCCTATGGCAATGAGCAGTTCTTC.

V and J are TRBV21-1 and TRBJ1-5; the table's D call of TRBD1 was not tested on the DNA. TRBV21-1 represents a pseudogene. CDR3 size: 22 residues. DNA of the CDR3: TGTGCCAGCATCCCAGGGATGTTCCGGGACAGGGGACTTCGTTTATGGAATCAGCCCCAGCATTTT. The encoded protein is CASIPGMFRDRGLRLWNQPQHF.

CDR3 nucleotide sequence: TGCGCCAGCAGCTTATCTAGCGGGGCTCAAGAGACCCAGTACTTC. Translating it yields CASSLSSGAQETQYF. The chain employs TRBV5-1 and TRBJ2-5; 9 nucleotides match TRBD2. Germline V gives CDR1 SGHRS, CDR2 YFSETQ. CDR3 length: 15 amino acids. Trimming cost V 2 bases and J 2 bases; bases outside gene matches: 4.

The CDR3 region is CASSETGSKGYGYTF. The CDR3 coding sequence is TGTGCCAGCAGCGAGACAGGGAGTAAAGGCTATGGCTACACCTTC. V gene TRBV7-8 combines with J gene TRBJ1-2; TRBD1 matches 7 bases. In germline, CDR1 is SGHVS, CDR2 FQNEAQ. J gave up 4 bases and V 5 bases, and 10 bases lay outside the gene matches. The CDR3 covers 15 residues.

The rearrangement joins TRBV3-1 (or the pseudogene TRBV3-2) to TRBJ2-3; TRBD2 aligns across 7 bases. Germline values: CDR1 LGHDT, CDR2 YNNKEL (reference sequence). Trimming took 1 base from V and 7 from J; bases not matched to a gene: 8. CDR3 length: 15 amino acids. The chain's CDR3 is CASSQGLAADYTQYF. The CDR3 region has the DNA TGTGCCAGCAGCCAAGGGCTAGCGGCGGACTATACGCAGTATTTT.

This rearrangement joins TRBV11-2 to TRBJ2-3, with 7 bases lining up with TRBD2. The CDR3 consists of 17 residues. The V and J ends lost 0 bases and 2 bases, in that order; junction bases with no gene match: 8. The germline CDR1 and CDR2 sequences are SGHAT and FQNNGV. CDR3 region: CASSLDISTSPTDTQYF. The CDR3 DNA reads as TGTGCCAGCAGCTTAGATATTTCGACTAGCCCCACAGATACGCAGTATTTT.

The chain carries TRBV7-6 and TRBJ2-3; D is undetermined. Trimming took 0 bases from V and 2 from J, leaving 3 bases between them. The germline V gene encodes CDR1 SGHVS and CDR2 FNYEAQ. CDR3 size: 13 residues. CDR3 DNA: TGTGCCAGCAGCTTAGCCAACACAGATACGCAGTATTTT. It yields the protein CASSLANTDTQYF.

The rearrangement links TRBV4-2 to TRBJ2-5; D possibly corresponds to TRBD2 (6 bases). This CDR3 is 16 amino acids long. V lost 0 bases, J lost 2 bases, and 13 bases lay in between. CDR1 is LGHNA, CDR2 YNFKEQ, per germline. The DNA for the CDR3 is TGTGCCAGCAGCCAAGATAGAGCGAGCGGGCAAGAGACCCAGTACTTC. It specifies CASSQDRASGQETQYF.

The J gene is TRBJ2-2, the V gene TRBV5-1; TRBD1 might be the D (6 bases). The germline V gene encodes CDR1 SGHRS and CDR2 YFSETQ. This CDR3 spans 16 amino acids. V shed 1 base and J shed 5 bases, with 15 bases lying between them. The CDR3 here is CASSLQGGSRTGELFF. In nucleotides, the CDR3 is TGCGCCAGCAGCTTGCAAGGGGGAAGTCGGACCGGGGAGCTGTTTTTT.

The V call is TRBV2, the J call TRBJ1-4; no firm D call. Between the trimmed V and J ends, which lost 2 bases and 8 bases, there was a span of 12 bases. The CDR3 consists of 14 residues. CDR1 and CDR2 from the germline V gene are SNHLY and FYNNEI. The CDR3 DNA is TGTGCCAGCAGTGAACGAGTAAGTTGGGAAAAACTGTTTTTT. Translation gives CASSERVSWEKLFF.

This chain links TRBV6-5 with TRBJ2-5, with 8 bases lining up with TRBD1. Trimming removed 6 bases from V and 7 bases from J; junction bases left unmatched: 10. The CDR3 runs 14 residues. Germline CDR1 reads MNHEY; CDR2 reads SVGAGI. The DNA of the CDR3 is TGTGCCAGCAGCGACTTTGGACAGGGCGTGACCCAGTACTTC. As protein: CASSDFGQGVTQYF.